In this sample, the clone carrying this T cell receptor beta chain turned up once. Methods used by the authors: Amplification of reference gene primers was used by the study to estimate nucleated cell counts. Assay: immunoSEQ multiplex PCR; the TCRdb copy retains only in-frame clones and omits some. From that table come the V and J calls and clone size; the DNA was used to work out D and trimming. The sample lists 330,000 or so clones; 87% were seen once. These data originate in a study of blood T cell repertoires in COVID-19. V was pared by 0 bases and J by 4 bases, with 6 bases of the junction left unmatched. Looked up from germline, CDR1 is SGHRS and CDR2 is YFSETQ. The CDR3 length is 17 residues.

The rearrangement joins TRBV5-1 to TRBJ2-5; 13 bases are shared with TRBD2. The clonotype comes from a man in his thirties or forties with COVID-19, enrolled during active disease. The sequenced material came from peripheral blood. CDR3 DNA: TGCGCCAGCAGCTTGGGACTAGCGGGAGGTTTTGGAGAGACCCAGTACTTC. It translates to CASSLGLAGGFGETQYF.